The sequence of this T cell receptor (beta chain) was determined in a study of PD-1 blockade in mismatch repair-deficient tumors. Study results and limitations: After pembrolizumab, tumor-resident clones rose rapidly, then generally contracted before radiologic responses.

PCR or immunohistochemistry showed mismatch repair deficiency in every enrolled patient. TCRs were sequenced from three patients responding to pembrolizumab. In this sample, this clone turned up a few times. The antigen is not known. Method: immunoSEQ multiplex PCR; TCRdb's copy keeps in-frame clones and lacks some. In the table there are some 84,000 clones, over 70% of which are singletons. Germline V lookup: CDR1 SGHVS, CDR2 FQNEAQ. Trimming left V 6 bases short and J 6 bases short, with 8 bases between. The CDR3 totals 11 residues. The genes are TRBV7-8 and TRBJ2-5; the D call may be TRBD1 or TRBD2 (5 bases each). This receptor was taken from an adult with mismatch repair-deficient cancer. This sample comprised peripheral blood, obtained 12 weeks after starting pembrolizumab. Here the CDR3 DNA reads TGTGCCAGCAGACGGGGCCAGACCCAGTACTTC. It encodes CASRRGQTQYF.